These 22 T cell receptor beta chains were all obtained from the same sample, sequenced in a study of shared clonotypes between healthy human individuals. Profiling relied on immunoSEQ multiplex PCR, and the TCRdb table lists in-frame clones only, not all of them. The sample lists about 710,000 clones; around 73% were seen once. Sample: memory CD4+ T cells sorted from blood. The subset was: CD45RA-negative fraction. The receptors stem from a woman in her twenties or thirties in good health.

This rearrangement joins TRBV19 to TRBJ1-1; D ambiguous. In germline, CDR1 is LNHDA, CDR2 SQIVND (reference sequence). CDR3 length: 16 amino acids. The V and J ends lost 5 bases and 2 bases respectively, with 18 bases between them. The CDR3 spells CASSRAGGIPNTEAFF. The CDR3 nucleotides are TGTGCCAGTAGTCGGGCAGGAGGGATCCCAAACACTGAAGCTTTCTTT.

The chain links TRBV29-1 to TRBJ2-5; a possible D gene is TRBD2 (6 bases). Trimming removed 7 bases at V and 5 bases at J, with 11 bases between. This CDR3 contains 11 residues. From germline, CDR1 is SQVTM and CDR2 ANQGSEA. The CDR3 is CSAATRETQYF. The CDR3 DNA is TGCAGCGCGGCGACTAGGGAGACCCAGTACTTC.

The genes are TRBV6-1 and TRBJ1-1; D is possibly TRBD1 (5 bases). Germline V gene data show CDR1 as MNHNS and CDR2 as SASEGT. This CDR3 region has 15 residues. Deletions cut 2 bases from V and 4 bases from J, with 14 bases between. The DNA of the CDR3 is TGTGCCAGCAGTGAATCGGGAAGCGGGGGCACTGAAGCTTTCTTT. As protein: CASSESGSGGTEAFF.

The genes are TRBV10-2 and TRBJ1-2; D call uncertain. Germline CDR1 reads WSHSY; CDR2 reads SAAADI. This CDR3 has 13 residues. With 4 bases removed from V and 4 bases from J, the gap between germline ends came to 10 bases. Here the CDR3 reads CASSGQILYGYTF. CDR3 nucleotides: TGCGCCAGCAGTGGGCAGATACTCTATGGCTACACCTTC.

This rearrangement joins TRBV4-1 to TRBJ2-3; D gene unclear. Trimming cost V 4 bases and J 0 bases, with 11 bases left between them. The CDR3 is 15 residues long. Germline-derived CDR1 and CDR2 are MGHRA and YSYEKL. The CDR3: CASSLSLTSTDTQYF. In DNA form, the CDR3 reads TGCGCCAGCAGCCTTAGCTTAACTAGCACAGATACGCAGTATTTT.

V and J are TRBV27 and TRBJ2-7; 9 bases align to TRBD1. J gave up 3 bases and V 3 bases, and 9 bases lay outside the gene matches. CDR3 length: 16 amino acids. CDR1 is MNHEY and CDR2 is SMNVEV in the germline V gene (reference sequence). The CDR3 sequence: CASSLAWDRVFYEQYF. The CDR3 coding sequence is TGTGCCAGCAGTTTGGCCTGGGACAGGGTCTTCTACGAGCAGTACTTC.

This chain joins TRBV25-1 and TRBJ2-5; 12 bases match TRBD2. Trimming at V came to 5 bases and at J to 2 bases, leaving 6 bases not matched to a gene. The CDR3 extends over 16 amino acids. Germline V gives CDR1 MGHDK, CDR2 SYGVNS. The CDR3 loop reads CASSRSGLAGQETQYF. In DNA, the CDR3 is TGTGCCAGCAGTAGATCGGGACTAGCGGGTCAAGAGACCCAGTACTTC.

The chain employs TRBV19 and TRBJ1-1; perhaps TRBD1 as D (5 bases). The CDR3 is made up of 16 amino acids. V was trimmed by 6 bases and J by 1 base, leaving 18 bases between them. Germline V CDR1 and CDR2: LNHDA, SQIVND (reference sequence). CDR3 sequence (DNA): TGTGCCAGTAGGCGTTTCGCCGGGACGGCGAACACTGAAGCTTTCTTT. Its translation: CASRRFAGTANTEAFF.

This CDR3 reads CASRGTSGRGGQETQYF. The CDR3 DNA reads as TGTGCCAGCAGGGGTACTAGCGGGAGGGGTGGCCAGGAGACCCAGTACTTC. The V and J genes are TRBV5-4 and TRBJ2-5, with 13 bases that match TRBD2. Germline V gene lookup returns CDR1 SGHNT and CDR2 YYREEE (reference sequence). The trim removed 5 bases at V and 5 bases at J, leaving 12 bases unmatched. The CDR3 is 17 amino acids.

The V and J genes are TRBV5-4 and TRBJ1-2; no firm D call. Germline V gene data show CDR1 as SGHNT and CDR2 as YYREEE (reference sequence). V lost 4 bases and J lost 4, with 11 bases in between. The length of the CDR3 is 13 residues. The CDR3 is CASSPDTAYGYTF. CDR3 in DNA: TGTGCCAGCAGCCCCGACACCGCCTATGGCTACACCTTC. Filled out from reference TRBV5-4 and TRBJ1-2, the complete variable domain reads ETGVTQSPTHLIKTRGQQVTLRCSSQSGHNTVSWYQQALGQGPQFIFQYYREEENGRGNFPPRFSGLQFPNYSSELNVNALELDDSALYLCASSPDTAYGYTFGSGTRLTVV.

The chain uses TRBV2 and TRBJ2-2, with 13 bases that match TRBD2. The V gene's germline CDR1 is SNHLY and CDR2 FYNNEI. This CDR3 is built from 16 residues. The ends lost 5 bases at V and 3 bases at J; junction bases unmatched: 3. This CDR3 reads CASSYGLAGDTGELFF. DNA for the CDR3: TGTGCCAGCAGTTACGGACTAGCGGGAGACACCGGGGAGCTGTTTTTT.

J is TRBJ1-4 and V is TRBV28; TRBD1 agrees at 9 bases. Trimming at V came to 11 bases and at J to 8 bases, leaving 9 bases not matched to a gene. The germline V gene has CDR1 MDHEN and CDR2 SYDVKM. This CDR3 is 13 amino acids long. Here the CDR3 DNA reads TGTGCCTGTAGACAGGGGGTAGAAGAAAAACTGTTTTTT. Its protein is CACRQGVEEKLFF.

This rearrangement joins TRBV30 to TRBJ2-3, with TRBD2 identical over 13 bases. The CDR3 totals 16 residues. V was clipped by 2 bases and J by 7 bases; unmatched bases: 9. Germline V gene data show CDR1 as GTSNPN and CDR2 as SVGIG (reference sequence). CDR3 bases: TGTGCCTGGAGTCCCCCCGGGACTAGCGGGATCTATACGCAGTATTTT. It yields the protein CAWSPPGTSGIYTQYF.

A single count supports this clone. The chain links TRBV6-1 to TRBJ1-4; D gene unclear. Germline CDR1 and CDR2: MNHNS and SASEGT. V was clipped by 5 bases and J by 10 bases, with 8 bases between them. The CDR3 runs to 11 residues. The CDR3 DNA reads as TGTGCCAGCAGTAACTCCGTAAAACTGTTTTTT. Translated, it gives CASSNSVKLFF.

This chain joins TRBV7-9 and TRBJ2-1; D possibly corresponds to TRBD2 (8 bases). Germline V CDR1 and CDR2: SEHNR, FQNEAQ (reference sequence). With 0 bases removed from V and 13 bases from J, the gap between germline ends came to 25 bases. The CDR3 consists of 17 residues. CDR3 sequence (DNA): TGTGCCAGCAGCTTAGCGCGATCCAGCGGGAGTGACAGGGTCCAGTTCTTC. Translated: CASSLARSSGSDRVQFF.

CDR3 sequence reads: CASSLWRSLTDTQYF. The CDR3 nucleotides read TGCGCCAGCAGCTTGTGGAGGAGCCTCACAGATACGCAGTATTTT. This sequence joins TRBV5-1 and TRBJ2-3, with D perhaps matching TRBD2 (5 bases). Looked up from germline, CDR1 is SGHRS and CDR2 is YFSETQ. The V end lost 1 base, the J end lost 2 bases, and 11 bases lay between the germline ends. The CDR3 length is 15 residues.

CDR3 nucleotide sequence: TGCGCCAGCAGCCTAGGACAGGGTTCTTACGAGCAGTACTTC. The encoded protein is CASSLGQGSYEQYF. The J gene is TRBJ2-7, the V gene TRBV5-1; TRBD1 aligns across 8 bases. CDR3 length: 14 amino acids. Germline loops: CDR1 SGHRS, CDR2 YFSETQ. J gave up 4 bases and V 4 bases, and 7 bases lay outside the gene matches.

This clone was seen at least ten times. The rearrangement uses TRBV10-1 and TRBJ1-1; D call uncertain. Trimming left V 4 bases short and J 0 bases short, with 3 bases between. Germline CDR1 WNHNN, CDR2 SYGVQD (reference sequence). CDR3 length: 12 amino acids. CDR3 protein: CASSGMNTEAFF. CDR3 DNA: TGCGCCAGCAGTGGAATGAACACTGAAGCTTTCTTT.

This clone was picked up one time. The chain carries TRBV11-1 and TRBJ2-6; TRBD1 might be the D (5 bases). From germline, CDR1 is SGHAT and CDR2 FQDESV (reference sequence). This CDR3 region has 13 residues. V was clipped by 3 bases and J by 6 bases, with 6 bases between them. The CDR3 region is CASSLGPANVLTF. In DNA, the CDR3 is TGTGCCAGCAGCTTGGGGCCGGCCAACGTCCTGACTTTC.

This clone was observed many times. The V and J genes are TRBV10-3 and TRBJ2-1; TRBD1 aligns across 8 bases. The CDR3 covers 18 residues. Germline V gene lookup returns CDR1 ENHRY and CDR2 SYGVKD. The V and J ends lost 0 bases and 9 bases, in that order; junction bases with no gene match: 16. The CDR3 protein is CAISESGQRTGFGSEQFF. DNA of the CDR3: TGTGCCATCAGTGAGTCGGGACAACGGACAGGGTTCGGGAGTGAGCAGTTCTTC.

The chain uses TRBV6-6 and TRBJ2-3; tentative D call: TRBD1 (5 bases). This CDR3 is built from 15 residues. The V and J ends lost 6 bases and 2 bases respectively, with 15 bases between them. Germline V gene data show CDR1 as MNHNY and CDR2 as SVGAGI (reference sequence). CDR3 residues: CASSPRASYTDTQYF. CDR3 coding DNA: TGTGCCAGCAGCCCCAGGGCCAGCTACACAGATACGCAGTATTTT.

The chain combines TRBV11-2 with TRBJ1-5, with a possible D match to TRBD1 (6 bases). V shed 1 base and J shed 2 bases, with 9 bases lying between them. CDR1 and CDR2 (germline): SGHAT, FQNNGV. This CDR3 comprises 15 residues. The chain's CDR3 is CASSLASGGNQPQHF. The CDR3 coding sequence is TGTGCCAGCAGCTTAGCATCAGGGGGCAATCAGCCCCAGCATTTT. The entire variable domain, with the rest obtained from reference TRBV11-2 and TRBJ1-5, is as follows: EAGVAQSPRYKIIEKRQSVAFWCNPISGHATLYWYQQILGQGPKLLIQFQNNGVVDDSQLPKDRFSAERLKGVDSTLKIQPAKLEDSAVYLCASSLASGGNQPQHFGDGTRLSIL.